This TCR beta chain was captured in a study of control samples from healthy donors and cancer patients. Generated by immunoSEQ multiplex PCR, the TCRdb table keeps only in-frame clones and is missing some. The data contain roughly 170,000 clones, about 93% of them seen just once; the ten biggest clones take up more than 1.4%. Losses at the gene ends were 5 bases for V and 6 bases for J; bases not matched to a gene: 5. This CDR3 is built from 15 residues. Germline V gene data show CDR1 as SEHNR and CDR2 as FQNEAQ (reference sequence). The material sequenced was blood. The rearrangement joins TRBV7-9 to TRBJ1-6, with 9 bases aligning to TRBD1. The origin of this receptor is a man in his late teens or twenties in good health. CDR3 loop: CASSPGQGLNSPLHF. The CDR3 nucleotides read TGTGCCAGCAGCCCGGGACAGGGACTTAATTCACCCCTCCACTTT.